Sequencing of this T cell receptor beta chain was carried out in a study of CD8 T cells in ankylosing spondylitis. Findings of the study overall: About 8 highly homologous variants formed a TCR beta motif that appeared characteristic of ankylosing spondylitis blood.

Trimming took 4 bases from V and 5 from J, leaving 24 bases between them. The CDR3 extends over 17 amino acids. The germline V gene encodes CDR1 SGHRS and CDR2 YFSETQ. This clonotype was found many times. What it binds is unknown. Making use of molecular barcodes, quantitative 5'-RACE generated TCR beta libraries. TCRdb analysed the 5' RACE reads with MiXCR anew, one entry per CDR3 protein. The sample holds roughly 220,000 distinct CDR3 sequences; over 9.5% are singletons and the top ten take over 20%. The sequence came from a male donor with ankylosing spondylitis or in good health (not recorded which). The sequenced material came from blood, either unsorted or a sorted T cell fraction (not recorded which). The chain joins TRBV5-1 to TRBJ2-5; either TRBD1 or TRBD2 may supply D (7 bases each). The DNA of the CDR3 is TGCGCCAGCAGCCTGTTATGGCGACAGGGTAGCGGGGAGACCCAGTACTTC. This sequence encodes CASSLLWRQGSGETQYF.